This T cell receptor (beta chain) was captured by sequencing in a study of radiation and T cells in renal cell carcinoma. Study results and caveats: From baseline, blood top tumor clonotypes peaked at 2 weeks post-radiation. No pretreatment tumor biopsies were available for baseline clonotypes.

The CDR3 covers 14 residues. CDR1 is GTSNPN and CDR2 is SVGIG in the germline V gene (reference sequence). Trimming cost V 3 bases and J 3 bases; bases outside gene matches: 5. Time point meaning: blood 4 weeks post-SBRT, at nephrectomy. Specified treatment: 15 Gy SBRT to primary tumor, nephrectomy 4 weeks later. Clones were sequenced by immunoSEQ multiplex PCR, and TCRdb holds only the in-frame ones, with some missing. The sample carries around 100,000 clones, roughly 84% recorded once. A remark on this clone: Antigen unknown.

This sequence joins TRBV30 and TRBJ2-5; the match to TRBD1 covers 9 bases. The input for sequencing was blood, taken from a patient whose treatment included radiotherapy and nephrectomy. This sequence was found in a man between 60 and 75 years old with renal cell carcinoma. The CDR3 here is CAWSPGQGKETQYF. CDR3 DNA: TGTGCCTGGAGCCCAGGACAGGGGAAAGAGACCCAGTACTTC.